A selection of T cell receptor beta chains follows, all from one sample in a study of graft-versus-host responses after intestinal transplantation. Clones were sequenced by immunoSEQ multiplex PCR, and TCRdb holds only the in-frame ones, with some missing. The profile shows around 77,000 clones, 85% to 95% of them singletons. Their antigens remain unidentified. The sequencing used unstimulated CD8+ T cells sorted from spleen or lymph node cells, collected before intestinal transplant. The source is a human donor who received an intestinal transplant. CDR3s include the opening cysteine and the closing phenylalanine or tryptophan. D genes are given only for firm matches. Rows may omit the clone size; those that give it use once, few, many or a size class.

TRBD1,TRBJ2-3,TRBV9,NA,TGTGCCAGCAGCTCAGAGGGGACAGGGGGCACAGATACGCAGTATTTT,CASSSEGTGGTDTQYF
TRBD1,TRBJ2-5,TRBV7-7,NA,TGTGCCAGCAGCCCGGAGCACAGGGGGATGGAGACCCAGTACTTC,CASSPEHRGMETQYF
NA,TRBJ2-7,TRBV6-1,NA,TGTGCCAGCAGTGAAGCGATACCATACGAGCAGTACTTC,CASSEAIPYEQYF
NA,TRBJ2-3,TRBV9,once,TGTGCCAGCAGCGCGCAGGGGATGCAGTATTTT,CASSAQGMQYF
NA,TRBJ2-4,TRBV4-1,NA,TGCGCCAGCAGCCAAACCTCCCCCGACTCCTCTCGGAACATTCAGTACTTC,CASSQTSPDSSRNIQYF
NA,TRBJ2-7,TRBV5-1,NA,TGCGCCAGCAGCCCCGTGGGCATGGACGAGCAGTACTTC,CASSPVGMDEQYF
NA,TRBJ2-7,TRBV7-3,NA,TGTGCCAGCAGCTTTCTTCAGGGGTTTTCCTACGAGCAGTACTTC,CASSFLQGFSYEQYF
NA,TRBJ2-1,TRBV27,NA,TGTGCCAGCAGTTTATCCGGGACAAGGGAGCAGTTCTTC,CASSLSGTREQFF
NA,TRBJ2-7,TRBV5-1,NA,TGCGCCAGCAGCTTTGTTGACGGGCGTGAGCAGTACTTC,CASSFVDGREQYF
NA,TRBJ2-2,TRBV18,NA,TGTGCCAGCTCACCGACCCCAGCACGGGAGCTGTTTTTT,CASSPTPARELFF
NA,TRBJ2-1,TRBV10-3,NA,TGTGCCATCAGTGGGTCGAGGGTGGACGTCCCTAACCCTTACAATGAGCAGTTCTTC,CAISGSRVDVPNPYNEQFF
NA,TRBJ2-6,TRBV5-5,NA,TGTGCCAGCAGCATCAACCTGGGGTTCCCAACCTCTGGGGCCAACGTCCTGACTTTC,CASSINLGFPTSGANVLTF
NA,TRBJ2-5,TRBV5-4,once,TGTGCCAGCAGCTTGGTAACTGGGTTGGAGACCCAGTACTTC,CASSLVTGLETQYF
NA,TRBJ2-7,TRBV13,NA,TGTGCCAGCTCCCCGGGGACGTCGTACGAGCAGTACTTC,CASSPGTSYEQYF
NA,TRBJ1-4,TRBV4-1,NA,TGCGCCAGCAGCCAAGTACAGCCTAATGAAAAACTGTTTTTT,CASSQVQPNEKLFF
NA,TRBJ2-5,TRBV6-5,NA,TGTGCCAGCAGAACTGGCGTCACCCAGTACTTC,CASRTGVTQYF
NA,TRBJ1-1,TRBV28,NA,TGTGCCAGCAGTTTACTTTTTGGGGGTGACACTGAAGCTTTCTTT,CASSLLFGGDTEAFF
TRBD2,TRBJ2-1,TRBV6-5,NA,TGTGCCAGCAGGGCCTCGGCGGGAGGGCTGCATGAGCAGTTCTTC,CASRASAGGLHEQFF
NA,TRBJ2-7,TRBV12-5,NA,TGTGCTAGTGGTTTGTCCGCCGCAAGGTACGAGCAGTACTTC,CASGLSAARYEQYF
TRBD1,TRBJ2-7,TRBV7-9,NA,TGTGCCAGCAGCCAATACGACAGGGACTACGAGCAGTACTTC,CASSQYDRDYEQYF
NA,TRBJ2-1,TRBV5-1,NA,TGCGCCAGCACCCTCGAAGCGGGTGGCCTATACAATGAGCAGTTCTTC,CASTLEAGGLYNEQFF
TRBD2,TRBJ2-3,TRBV15,NA,TGTGCCAGTAGCGGGTCCGGGTTCACAGATACGCAGTATTTT,CASSGSGFTDTQYF
NA,TRBJ1-2,TRBV29-1,NA,TGCAGCGTTGAAGATGAAAGGGGCTATGGCTACACCTTC,CSVEDERGYGYTF
NA,TRBJ2-5,TRBV27,once,TGTGCCAGCAGCCTTGGAGGGGCAGGGGGTCAAGAGACCCAGTACTTC,CASSLGGAGGQETQYF
TRBD1,TRBJ1-1,TRBV7-8,NA,TGTGCCAGCAGCTTGGACAGGGCGGTCGGGGACACTGAAGCTTTCTTT,CASSLDRAVGDTEAFF
NA,TRBJ2-7,TRBV2,NA,TGTGCCAGCAGGGACAGTCCCTACGAGCAGTACTTC,CASRDSPYEQYF
NA,TRBJ2-3,TRBV27,NA,TGTGCCAGCCGAAACTGGCCCGGACAGATCACAGATACGCAGTATTTT,CASRNWPGQITDTQYF